A single TCR beta chain is shown here with its context. The record originates from a study of T cells expressing NK-cell markers. A 5'RACE template switching approach incorporating UMIs was used to make TCR beta cDNA. TCRdb re-called the 5' RACE reads; one entry per CDR3 protein, DNA not given. Recorded for this sample: 300,000 to 500,000 distinct CDR3 sequences. The receptor was isolated from a woman in her 50s in good health. Sequencing used blood T cells: a sorted CD56 or NKG2C T cell subset, CD4+ or CD8+ T cells, or bulk PBMC T cells (not recorded which).

CDR3 sequence reads: CASSLVPPYGYTF. V is TRBV7-9 and J is TRBJ1-2. Germline V gene sequence: CDR1 SEHNR, CDR2 FQNEAQ (reference sequence). The CDR3 length is 13 residues.